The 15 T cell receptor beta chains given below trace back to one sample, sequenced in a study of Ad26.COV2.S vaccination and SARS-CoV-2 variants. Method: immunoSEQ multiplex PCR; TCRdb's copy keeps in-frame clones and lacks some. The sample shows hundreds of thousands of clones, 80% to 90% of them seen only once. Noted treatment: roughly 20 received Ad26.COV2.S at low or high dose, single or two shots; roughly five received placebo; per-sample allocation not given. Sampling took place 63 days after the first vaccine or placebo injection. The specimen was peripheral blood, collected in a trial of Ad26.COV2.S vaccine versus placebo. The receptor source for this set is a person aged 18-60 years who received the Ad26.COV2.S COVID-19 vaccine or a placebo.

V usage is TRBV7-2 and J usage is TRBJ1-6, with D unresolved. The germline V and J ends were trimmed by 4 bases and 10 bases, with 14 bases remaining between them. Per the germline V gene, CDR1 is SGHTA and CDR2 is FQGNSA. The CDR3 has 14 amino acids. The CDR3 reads CASSYHSIPSPLHF. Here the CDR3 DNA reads TGTGCCAGCAGCTACCACTCTATCCCGTCACCCCTCCACTTT.

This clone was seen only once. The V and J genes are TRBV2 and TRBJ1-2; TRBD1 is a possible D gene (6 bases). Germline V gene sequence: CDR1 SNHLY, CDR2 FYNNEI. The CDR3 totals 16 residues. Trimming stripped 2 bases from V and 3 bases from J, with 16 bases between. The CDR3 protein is CASSESGGAPDYGYTF. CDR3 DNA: TGTGCCAGCAGTGAATCGGGGGGGGCCCCCGACTATGGCTACACCTTC. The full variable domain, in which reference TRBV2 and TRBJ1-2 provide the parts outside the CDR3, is EPEVTQTPSHQVTQMGQEVILRCVPISNHLYFYWYRQILGQKVEFLVSFYNNEISEKSEIFDDQFSVERPDGSNFTLKIRSTKLEDSAMYFCASSESGGAPDYGYTFGSGTRLTVV.

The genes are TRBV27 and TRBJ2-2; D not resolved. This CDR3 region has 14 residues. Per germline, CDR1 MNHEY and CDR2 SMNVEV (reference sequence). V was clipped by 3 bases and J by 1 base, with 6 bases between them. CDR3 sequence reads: CASSFERNTGELFF. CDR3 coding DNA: TGTGCCAGCAGTTTCGAGAGGAACACCGGGGAGCTGTTTTTT.

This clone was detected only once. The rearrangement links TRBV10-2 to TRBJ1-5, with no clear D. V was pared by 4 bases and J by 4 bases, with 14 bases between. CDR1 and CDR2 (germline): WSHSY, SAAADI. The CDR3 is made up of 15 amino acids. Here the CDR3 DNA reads TGCGCCAGCAGTGCGTCCCGGGAGAGGAATCAGCCCCAGCATTTT. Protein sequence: CASSASRERNQPQHF.

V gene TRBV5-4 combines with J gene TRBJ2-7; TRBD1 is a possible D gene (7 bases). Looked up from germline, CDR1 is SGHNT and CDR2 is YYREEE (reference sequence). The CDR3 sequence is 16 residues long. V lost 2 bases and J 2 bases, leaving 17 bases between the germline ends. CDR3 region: CASSLTFGGQPYEQYF. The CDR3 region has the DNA TGTGCCAGCAGCTTAACTTTCGGGGGACAGCCCTACGAGCAGTACTTC.

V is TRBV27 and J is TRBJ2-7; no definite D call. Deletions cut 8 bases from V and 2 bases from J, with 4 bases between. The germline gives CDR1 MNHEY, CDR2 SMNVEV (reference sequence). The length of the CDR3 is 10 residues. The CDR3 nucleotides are TGTGCCAGCCCCCCCTACGAGCAGTACTTC. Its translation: CASPPYEQYF.

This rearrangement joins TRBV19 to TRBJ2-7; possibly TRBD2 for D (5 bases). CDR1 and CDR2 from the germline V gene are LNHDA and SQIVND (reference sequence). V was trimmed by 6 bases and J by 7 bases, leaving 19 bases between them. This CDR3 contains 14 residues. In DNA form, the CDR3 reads TGTGCCAGTAGCCAACGGGGTTCCGACGAAGAGCAGTACTTC. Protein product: CASSQRGSDEEQYF.

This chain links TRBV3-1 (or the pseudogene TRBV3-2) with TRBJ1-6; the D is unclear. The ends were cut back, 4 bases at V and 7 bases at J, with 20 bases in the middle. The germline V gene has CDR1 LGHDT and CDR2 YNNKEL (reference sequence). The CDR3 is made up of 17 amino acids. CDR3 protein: CASSPSVRRGRNSPLHF. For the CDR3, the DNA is TGTGCCAGCAGCCCTTCGGTCAGACGCGGGAGGAATTCACCCCTCCACTTT.

The CDR3 here is CASSDGPGQDTEAFF. The CDR3, as DNA: TGTGCCAGCAGTGATGGACCGGGACAGGACACTGAAGCTTTCTTT. V is TRBV6-6 and J is TRBJ1-1; 8 bases line up with TRBD1. The length of the CDR3 is 15 residues. Germline CDR1 and CDR2: MNHNY and SVGAGI (reference sequence). V shed 5 bases and J 3 bases; nucleotides not matched to a gene: 8.

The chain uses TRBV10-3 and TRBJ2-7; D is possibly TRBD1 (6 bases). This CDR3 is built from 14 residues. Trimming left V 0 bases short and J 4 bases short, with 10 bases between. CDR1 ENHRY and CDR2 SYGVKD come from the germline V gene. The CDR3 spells CAISESTGFYEQYF. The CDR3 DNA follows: TGTGCCATCAGTGAGTCGACAGGCTTTTACGAGCAGTACTTC.

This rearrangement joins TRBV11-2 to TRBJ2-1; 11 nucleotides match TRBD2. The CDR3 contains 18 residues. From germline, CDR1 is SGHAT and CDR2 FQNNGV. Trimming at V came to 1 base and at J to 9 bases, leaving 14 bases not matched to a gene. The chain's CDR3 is CASSLGVLAGGGNTEQFF. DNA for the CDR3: TGTGCCAGCAGCTTAGGCGTCCTAGCGGGGGGCGGCAATACTGAGCAGTTCTTC.

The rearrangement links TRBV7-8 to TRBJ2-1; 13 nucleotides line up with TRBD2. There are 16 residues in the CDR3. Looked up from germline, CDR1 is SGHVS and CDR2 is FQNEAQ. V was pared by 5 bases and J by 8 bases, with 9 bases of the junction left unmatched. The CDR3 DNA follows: TGTGCCAGCAGCCCAGACGGGACTAGCGGGGTCTATGAGCAGTTCTTC. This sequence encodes CASSPDGTSGVYEQFF.

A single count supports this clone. CDR3 sequence: CASSYSPTGTNAEAFF. CDR3 DNA: TGTGCCAGCAGTTACTCCCCCACAGGGACCAACGCTGAAGCTTTCTTT. The gene calls are TRBV6-6 and TRBJ1-1; TRBD1 might be the D (6 bases). The V end lost 0 bases, the J end lost 6 bases, and 17 bases lay between the germline ends. The CDR3 length is 16 residues. Germline CDR1 and CDR2: MNHNY and SVGAGI (reference sequence).

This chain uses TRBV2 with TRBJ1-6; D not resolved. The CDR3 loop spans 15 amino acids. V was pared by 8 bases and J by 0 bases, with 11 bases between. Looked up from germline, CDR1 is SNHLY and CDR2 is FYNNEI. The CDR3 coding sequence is TGTGCCAGCGAGGCGGAGAGCTCCTATAATTCACCCCTCCACTTT. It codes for CASEAESSYNSPLHF.

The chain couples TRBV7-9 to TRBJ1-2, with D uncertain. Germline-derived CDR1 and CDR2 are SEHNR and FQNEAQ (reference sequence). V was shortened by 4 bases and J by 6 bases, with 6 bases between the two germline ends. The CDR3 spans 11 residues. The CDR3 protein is CASSWADGYTF. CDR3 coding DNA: TGTGCCAGCAGCTGGGCCGATGGCTACACCTTC. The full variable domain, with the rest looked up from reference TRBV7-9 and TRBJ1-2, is DTGVSQNPRHKITKRGQNVTFRCDPISEHNRLYWYRQTLGQGPEFLTYFQNEAQLEKSRLLSDRFSAERPKGSFSTLEIQRTEQGDSAMYLCASSWADGYTFGSGTRLTVV.